Shown below are 13 T cell receptor beta chains from a single sample sequenced in a study of T cell responses to AZD1222 COVID-19 vaccine. Using immunoSEQ multiplex PCR, the repertoire was profiled, and TCRdb retains in-frame clones only, with some absent. The sample yields around 180,000 clones, approximately 94% seen once. This specimen was peripheral blood, taken on day 0 of AZD1222 vaccination. The receptors stem from an adult in good health.

The chain couples TRBV28 to TRBJ1-3; D not resolved. The CDR3 spans 15 residues. Germline lookup yields CDR1 MDHEN and CDR2 SYDVKM. V dropped 2 bases and J dropped 4 bases, with 12 bases sitting between them. For the CDR3, the DNA is TGTGCCAGCAGTTTAGACACCGGGCAGGGAAACACCATATATTTT. Residues: CASSLDTGQGNTIYF.

The J gene is TRBJ2-3, the V gene TRBV5-1, with TRBD1 matching over 9 bases. The junction had 3 bases not matched to a gene; V was cut back by 0 bases and J by 4 bases. The germline V gene has CDR1 SGHRS and CDR2 YFSETQ. The CDR3 runs to 15 residues. CDR3: CASSLDRGLADTQYF. As DNA, the CDR3 is TGCGCCAGCAGCTTGGACAGGGGGCTCGCAGATACGCAGTATTTT.

Note on this clone: The germline gene is not matched at one end of the junction; a read error may be the cause. V is TRBV4-1 and J is TRBJ1-4; D might be TRBD1 (6 bases). CDR1 and CDR2 (germline): MGHRA, YSYEKL. This CDR3 has 13 residues. DNA for the CDR3: TGCGCCAGCAGCCCAGGCCAACCAGGGGTATACGCTTTT. This sequence encodes CASSPGQPGVYAF.

V is TRBV7-8 and J is TRBJ2-1, with 8 bases matching TRBD1. The length of the CDR3 is 18 residues. The ends lost 0 bases at V and 2 bases at J; junction bases unmatched: 9. The germline V gene encodes CDR1 SGHVS and CDR2 FQNEAQ. The CDR3 sequence: CASSLADPGGSTYNEQFF. DNA for the CDR3: TGTGCCAGCAGCTTAGCAGATCCAGGGGGCAGTACCTACAATGAGCAGTTCTTC.

V is TRBV28 and J is TRBJ2-2; 10 nucleotides align to TRBD1. V dropped 5 bases and J dropped 4; count of bases not matched to a gene: 7. The CDR3 runs to 16 residues. The V gene's germline CDR1 is MDHEN and CDR2 SYDVKM. CDR3 sequence (DNA): TGTGCCAGCAGTCCGGGACAGGGGTTGGGCACCGGGGAGCTGTTTTTT. This gives the protein CASSPGQGLGTGELFF.

The table lists this clone with a count of one. The CDR3 loop is CASSPTGYGYTF. As DNA, the CDR3 is TGTGCCAGTAGCCCTACAGGCTATGGCTACACCTTC. The chain is built from TRBV19 and TRBJ1-2; perhaps TRBD1 as D (5 bases). The CDR3 is 12 amino acids. The germline CDR1 and CDR2 sequences are LNHDA and SQIVND (reference sequence). Between the trimmed V and J ends, which lost 6 bases and 4 bases, there was a span of 9 bases.

This clone was counted once. This chain connects TRBV5-5 to TRBJ1-1; the match to TRBD1 covers 7 bases. Germline V lookup: CDR1 SGHKS, CDR2 YYEKEE (reference sequence). V lost 2 bases, J lost 7 bases, and 5 bases stayed unmatched. This CDR3 comprises 13 residues. The CDR3 loop reads CASSLAGGLEAFF. The CDR3 bases are TGTGCCAGCAGCTTAGCAGGGGGGCTTGAAGCTTTCTTT.

A single count supports this clone. The V gene is TRBV29-1, the J gene TRBJ2-3; a possible D gene is TRBD2 (7 bases). V was trimmed by 3 bases and J by 3 bases, leaving 10 bases between them. Per germline, CDR1 SQVTM and CDR2 ANQGSEA. The CDR3 contains 13 residues. Written as DNA, the CDR3 is TGCAGCGTTGATAAGGGGGGGACAGATACGCAGTATTTT. Protein: CSVDKGGTDTQYF.

This clone appeared once. CDR3 DNA: TGTGCCAGCAGCGCAGTAGGGGGTGAGACCCAGTACTTC. As protein: CASSAVGGETQYF. The chain recombines TRBV9 with TRBJ2-5; D might be TRBD1 (6 bases). The germline gives CDR1 SGDLS, CDR2 YYNGEE. The length of the CDR3 is 13 residues. V gave up 3 bases and J gave up 5 bases, with 11 bases separating them.

As DNA, the CDR3 is TGTGCCAGCAATCCTGGGGGTCCCCAGCATTTT. This gives the protein CASNPGGPQHF. The chain has TRBV28 and TRBJ1-5, with D perhaps TRBD1 (5 bases). The CDR3 runs 11 residues. Germline V gene lookup returns CDR1 MDHEN and CDR2 SYDVKM. V lost 7 bases to trimming and J lost 10 bases, with 11 bases between them. Full variable domain (remainder filled in from reference TRBV28 and TRBJ1-5): DVKVTQSSRYLVKRTGEKVFLECVQDMDHENMFWYRQDPGLGLRLIYFSYDVKMKEKGDIPEGYSVSREKKERFSLILESASTNQTSMYLCASNPGGPQHFGDGTRLSIL.

J is TRBJ2-7 and V is TRBV19, with unresolved D. Germline V CDR1 and CDR2: LNHDA, SQIVND (reference sequence). The CDR3 extends over 14 amino acids. The V end lost 4 bases, the J end lost 2 bases, and 12 bases lay between the germline ends. The CDR3, as DNA: TGTGCCAGTAGTACACAGATGGGTCCCTACGAGCAGTACTTC. It is translated as CASSTQMGPYEQYF.

The chain carries TRBV7-9 and TRBJ1-3; D not certain. V lost 2 bases and J 5 bases, leaving 4 bases between the germline ends. Germline V CDR1 and CDR2: SEHNR, FQNEAQ (reference sequence). The length of the CDR3 is 12 residues. DNA of the CDR3: TGTGCCAGCAGCTTATATCGAAACACCATATATTTT. Encoded protein: CASSLYRNTIYF.

The chain employs TRBV29-1 and TRBJ1-1; possibly TRBD1 for D (6 bases). This CDR3 is built from 12 residues. The V end was cut by 4 bases, the J end by 10 bases, with 16 bases between. CDR1 and CDR2 from the germline V gene are SQVTM and ANQGSEA. The CDR3 sequence: CSVVLGGVLAFF. The CDR3, as DNA: TGCAGCGTTGTTCTAGGGGGAGTCTTAGCTTTCTTT.